Included here is one TCR beta chain sequence, with context. What it recognizes is unknown. Noted time point: week 5, during vaccination. Vaccination used 300 ug of mutant IDH1 20-mer peptide per dose, with topical imiquimod. Donors had new WHO grade 3 or 4 IDH1-mutant, ATRX-lost astrocytomas. The data derive from a study of a mutant IDH1 vaccine in newly diagnosed glioma. Study as a whole: Eight vaccine doses were administered to patients at weeks 1, 3, 5, 7, 11, 15, 19 and 23. Beforehand, treatment had been radiotherapy, temozolomide, or both; the majority received both.

Profiled with immunoSEQ multiplex PCR; TCRdb holds only in-frame clones, not every one. The table includes roughly 50,000 clones, about 77% detected once. The clonotype originates from a woman aged 40 to 50 with glioma. Sequences were derived from PBMCs, sampled from a glioma patient whose treatment included an IDH1 peptide vaccine.

The CDR3 reads CASSFSYRDEKLFF. DNA of the CDR3: TGTGCCAGCAGTTTCTCCTACAGGGATGAAAAACTGTTTTTT. The V call is TRBV27, the J call TRBJ1-4, with D possibly being TRBD1 (6 bases). The CDR3 sequence is 14 residues long. V was clipped by 3 bases and J by 6 bases, with 11 bases between them. Per the germline V gene, CDR1 is MNHEY and CDR2 is SMNVEV (reference sequence).